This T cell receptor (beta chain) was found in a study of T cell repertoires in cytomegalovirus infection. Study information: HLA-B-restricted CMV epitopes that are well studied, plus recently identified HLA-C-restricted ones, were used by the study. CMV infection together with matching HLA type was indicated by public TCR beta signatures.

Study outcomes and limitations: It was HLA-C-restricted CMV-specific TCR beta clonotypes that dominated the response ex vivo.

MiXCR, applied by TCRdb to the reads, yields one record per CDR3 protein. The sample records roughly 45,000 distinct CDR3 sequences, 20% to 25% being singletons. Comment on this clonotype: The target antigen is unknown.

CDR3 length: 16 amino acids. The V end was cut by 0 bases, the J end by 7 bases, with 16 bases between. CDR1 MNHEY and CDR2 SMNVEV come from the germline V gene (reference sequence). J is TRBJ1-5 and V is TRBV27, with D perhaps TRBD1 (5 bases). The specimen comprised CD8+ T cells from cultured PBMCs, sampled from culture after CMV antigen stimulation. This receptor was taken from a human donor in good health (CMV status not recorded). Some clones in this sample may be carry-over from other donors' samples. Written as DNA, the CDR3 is TGTGCCAGCAGTTTATCGATACGAGGGGCTGGCCAGCCCCAGCATTTT. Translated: CASSLSIRGAGQPQHF.